This T cell receptor beta chain was recovered during a study of molecular identifiers for immune sequencing clone quantification. A single record per CDR3 protein comes from TCRdb applying MiXCR to the PCR reads. The sample lists roughly 320,000 distinct CDR3 sequences, 20% to 25% occurring once. This clonotype was observed at least ten times. The authors sorted naive CD8 T cells as CD8+CD4-CCR7+CD45RA+. CDR3 length: 14 residues. The trim removed 0 bases at V and 1 base at J, leaving 0 bases unmatched. CDR1 is SGDLS and CDR2 is YYNGEE in the germline V gene. The chain is built from TRBV9 and TRBJ2-7; 8 nucleotides align to TRBD1. This sequence originates from a human donor in good health. Some libraries in this study had Jurkat cell RNA spiked in. The sequencing input was naive CD8+ T cells from blood, with Jurkat cell RNA spiked in. Subset specified: FACS-sorted CD8+CD4-CCR7+CD45RA+ naive T cells. Here the CDR3 reads CASSVGDRSYEQYF. CDR3 DNA: TGTGCCAGCAGCGTAGGGGACAGGTCCTACGAGCAGTACTTC.